This TCR beta chain was found in a study of T cells after yellow fever vaccination. Overall study context: The SMART-Seq v4 Ultra Low Input method served to prepare the low-cell-number fractions.

This CDR3 is built from 14 residues. Per germline, CDR1 SGHTA and CDR2 FQGNSA. Trimming took 5 bases from V and 5 from J, leaving 14 bases between them. 5'RACE template switching produced TCR cDNA carrying a universal primer site and UMIs. Each CDR3 protein gets one entry after TCRdb re-called the 5' RACE reads with MiXCR. The data contain about 220,000 distinct CDR3 sequences, approximately 3% of them seen just once; the ten biggest clones take up roughly 3.2%. In this sample, this clonotype turned up many times. Its antigen is not identified. Findings and limits, study-wide: It was the secondary response that reached its peak faster, day 5 versus 15, but it was weaker.

V usage is TRBV7-2 and J usage is TRBJ2-3, with a tentative D call TRBD1 (6 bases). This TCR was sampled from a man aged 18-30 years who received the YFV17D yellow fever vaccine. The source material was CD4+ T cells sorted from PBMCs, sampled 10 days after the yellow fever booster vaccination. Here the CDR3 reads CASSVPGERDTQYF. The DNA for the CDR3 is TGTGCCAGCAGCGTACCAGGGGAACGAGATACGCAGTATTTT.